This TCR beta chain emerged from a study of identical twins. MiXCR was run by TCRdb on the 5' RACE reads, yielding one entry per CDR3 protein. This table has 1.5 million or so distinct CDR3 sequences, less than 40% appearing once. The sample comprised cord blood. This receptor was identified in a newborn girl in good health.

The CDR3 reads CASSEQGGGRNEQFF. In DNA, the CDR3 is TGTGCCAGCAGTGAACAAGGGGGGGGGCGGAATGAGCAGTTCTTC. The chain couples TRBV2 to TRBJ2-1; D is perhaps TRBD2 (7 bases). Trimming removed 2 bases at V and 7 bases at J, with 15 bases between. This CDR3 region has 15 residues. Germline CDR1 reads SNHLY; CDR2 reads FYNNEI.